This T cell receptor (beta chain) was documented in a study of a mutant IDH1 vaccine in newly diagnosed glioma. About the study: Vaccination was launched 4-6 weeks after radiotherapy alone, or with temozolomide cycles. Among treated patients, around 60% were male and approximately 40% female, and mean age was around 40 years.

This clone was detected only once. Its antigen remains unidentified. Germline loops: CDR1 SGDLS, CDR2 YYNGEE. Trimming took 4 bases from V and 3 from J; bases not matched to a gene: 5. The length of the CDR3 is 16 residues. Method: immunoSEQ multiplex PCR; TCRdb's copy keeps in-frame clones and lacks some. The table records under 85,000 clones, 85% to 90% of them present only once. Time point meaning: week 23, last vaccination. Alongside topical imiquimod, each dose of vaccine comprised 300 ug of mutant IDH1 20-mer peptide. The chain combines TRBV9 with TRBJ2-5; 14 bases match TRBD2. The clonotype comes from a woman aged 45-60 years with glioma. Source: PBMCs, taken from a glioma patient whose treatment included an IDH1 peptide vaccine. CDR3 in DNA: TGTGCCAGCAGCCCCGGGACTAGCGGGAGCGAAGAGACCCAGTACTTC. Protein: CASSPGTSGSEETQYF. Drawing the rest from reference TRBV9 and TRBJ2-5, the complete variable domain is DSGVTQTPKHLITATGQRVTLRCSPRSGDLSVYWYQQSLDQGLQFLIQYYNGEERAKGNILERFSAQQFPDLHSELNLSSLELGDSALYFCASSPGTSGSEETQYFGPGTRLLVL.